The following is a T cell receptor beta chain sequence with its context. The antigen remains undetermined. These data originate in a study of cytotoxic CD8 clonotypes in ibrutinib-treated CLL. Study-wide context: Following treatment for a median about 12 months, range 6 to 36, response samples were then taken. Points from the study as a whole: Upon ibrutinib response clonality rose, and upon progression it fell back toward baseline.

Target depth was 1 in 200,000 to 1 in 1 million T cells, about 10x per clonotype. The protocol was immunoSEQ multiplex PCR, while the TCRdb copy is restricted to in-frame clones and leaves out a portion. Of some 85,000 clones detected, roughly three quarters appear once; the ten largest clones hold 20% to 25%. Germline V gives CDR1 SNHLY, CDR2 FYNNEI. The V gene end was trimmed by 6 bases and the J gene end by 3 bases; junction bases not matched to a gene: 2. This CDR3 has 13 residues. The specimen was PBMCs, collected after 24 months of ibrutinib treatment. This TCR was recovered from a human donor with chronic lymphocytic leukemia. The chain employs TRBV2 and TRBJ2-7, with TRBD2 matching over 10 bases. In nucleotides, the CDR3 is TGTGCCAGCAGATGGACTAGCGGCTACGAGCAGTACTTC. Translating it yields CASRWTSGYEQYF.